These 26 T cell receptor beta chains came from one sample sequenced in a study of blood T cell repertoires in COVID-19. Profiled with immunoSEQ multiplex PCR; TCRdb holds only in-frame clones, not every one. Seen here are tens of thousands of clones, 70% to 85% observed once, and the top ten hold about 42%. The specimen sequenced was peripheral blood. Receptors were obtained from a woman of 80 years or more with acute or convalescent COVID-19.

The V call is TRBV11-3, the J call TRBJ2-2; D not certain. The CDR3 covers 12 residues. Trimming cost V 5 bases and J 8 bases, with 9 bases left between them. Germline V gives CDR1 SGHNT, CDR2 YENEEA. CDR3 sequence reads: CASSPSLGELFF. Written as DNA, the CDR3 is TGTGCCAGCAGCCCGTCACTTGGGGAGCTGTTTTTT.

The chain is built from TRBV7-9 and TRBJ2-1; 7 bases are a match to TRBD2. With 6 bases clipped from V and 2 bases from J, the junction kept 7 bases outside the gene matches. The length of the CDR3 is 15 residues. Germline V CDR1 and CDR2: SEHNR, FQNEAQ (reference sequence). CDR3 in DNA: TGTGCCAGCAGTCCCGGGGCGGGAGCCTACAATGAGCAGTTCTTC. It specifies CASSPGAGAYNEQFF.

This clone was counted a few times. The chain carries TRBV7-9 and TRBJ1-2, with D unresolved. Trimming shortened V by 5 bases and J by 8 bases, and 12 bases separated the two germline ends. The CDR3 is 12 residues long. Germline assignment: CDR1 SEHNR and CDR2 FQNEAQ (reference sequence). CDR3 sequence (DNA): TGTGCCAGCAGCCCCGGACTGAGAGGCTACACCTTC. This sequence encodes CASSPGLRGYTF.

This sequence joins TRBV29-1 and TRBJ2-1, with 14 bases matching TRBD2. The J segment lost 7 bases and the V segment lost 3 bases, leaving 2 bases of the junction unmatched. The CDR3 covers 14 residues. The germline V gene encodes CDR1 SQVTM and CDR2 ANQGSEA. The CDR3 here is CSVERLAGGNEQFF. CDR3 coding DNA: TGCAGCGTTGAGCGACTAGCGGGAGGGAATGAGCAGTTCTTC.

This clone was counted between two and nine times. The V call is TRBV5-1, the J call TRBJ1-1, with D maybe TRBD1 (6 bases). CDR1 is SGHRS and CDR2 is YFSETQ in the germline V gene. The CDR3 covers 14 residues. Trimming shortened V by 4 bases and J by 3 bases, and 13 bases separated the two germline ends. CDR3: CASSRGQSDTEAFF. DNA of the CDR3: TGCGCCAGCAGCCGTGGACAGTCAGACACTGAAGCTTTCTTT.

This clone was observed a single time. The CDR3 loop is CATSDLAKSDEQFF. The CDR3 DNA reads TGTGCCACCAGTGATTTAGCGAAGTCAGATGAGCAGTTCTTC. This chain links TRBV24-1 with TRBJ2-1; D uncertain. CDR1 and CDR2 (germline): KGHDR, SFDVKD. This CDR3 contains 14 residues. Trimming left V 1 base short and J 8 bases short, with 11 bases between.

The CDR3 nucleotides are TGTGCCAGTAGTATAGGCGGCAGGGTCGACGAGCAGTACTTC. Translated, it gives CASSIGGRVDEQYF. The V gene is TRBV19, the J gene TRBJ2-7; D possibly corresponds to TRBD1 (5 bases). Trimming removed 1 base from V and 5 bases from J, with 12 bases in between. Germline V gene lookup returns CDR1 LNHDA and CDR2 SQIVND (reference sequence). The CDR3 loop spans 14 amino acids.

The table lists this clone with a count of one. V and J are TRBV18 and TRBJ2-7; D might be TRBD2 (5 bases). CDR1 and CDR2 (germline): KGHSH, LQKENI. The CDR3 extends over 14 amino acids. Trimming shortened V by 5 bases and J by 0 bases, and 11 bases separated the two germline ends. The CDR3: CASSFGKTSYEQYF. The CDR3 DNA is TGTGCCAGCTCATTCGGGAAGACCTCCTACGAGCAGTACTTC.

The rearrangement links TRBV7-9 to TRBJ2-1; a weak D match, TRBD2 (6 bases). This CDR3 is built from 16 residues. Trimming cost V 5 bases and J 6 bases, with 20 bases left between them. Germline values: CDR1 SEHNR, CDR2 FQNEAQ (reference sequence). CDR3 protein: CASSAFETTGGNEQFF. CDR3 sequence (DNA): TGTGCCAGCAGCGCATTTGAGACTACCGGGGGCAATGAGCAGTTCTTC.

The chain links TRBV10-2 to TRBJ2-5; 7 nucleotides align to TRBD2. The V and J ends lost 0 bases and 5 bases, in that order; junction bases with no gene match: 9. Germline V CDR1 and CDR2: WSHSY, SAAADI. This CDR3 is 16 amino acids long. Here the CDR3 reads CASSESRRELGETQYF. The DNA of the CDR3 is TGCGCCAGCAGTGAGTCGCGGCGGGAGCTCGGGGAGACCCAGTACTTC.

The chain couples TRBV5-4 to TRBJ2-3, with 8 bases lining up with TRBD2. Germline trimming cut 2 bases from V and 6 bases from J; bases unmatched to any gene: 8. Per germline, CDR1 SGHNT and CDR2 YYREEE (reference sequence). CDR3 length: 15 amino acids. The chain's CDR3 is CASSFPLAGFDTQYF. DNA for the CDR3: TGTGCCAGCAGCTTTCCCCTAGCGGGCTTTGATACGCAGTATTTT.

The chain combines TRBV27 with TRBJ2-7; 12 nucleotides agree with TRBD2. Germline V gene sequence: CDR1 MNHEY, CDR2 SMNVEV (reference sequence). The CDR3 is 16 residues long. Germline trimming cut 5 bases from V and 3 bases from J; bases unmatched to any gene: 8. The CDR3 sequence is CASSAGLAGLNYEQYF. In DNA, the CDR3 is TGTGCCAGCAGTGCCGGACTAGCGGGATTGAACTACGAGCAGTACTTC.

The CDR3 DNA sequence: TGCGCCAGCAGCTGGGTCGGGGGAGGCCACGAGCAGTACTTC. Protein: CASSWVGGGHEQYF. This chain joins TRBV5-1 and TRBJ2-7, with TRBD2 as a possible D gene (6 bases). CDR1 SGHRS and CDR2 YFSETQ come from the germline V gene. V was pared by 3 bases and J by 5 bases, with 15 bases between. The CDR3 covers 14 residues.

The CDR3 DNA sequence: TGTGCCAGCAGCTTGCCCCAAATAGAGACCCAGTACTTC. This sequence encodes CASSLPQIETQYF. The rearrangement joins TRBV5-6 to TRBJ2-5; D remains unclear. The germline gives CDR1 SGHDT, CDR2 YYEEEE. V dropped 1 base and J dropped 4 bases, with 8 bases sitting between them. The CDR3 covers 13 residues.

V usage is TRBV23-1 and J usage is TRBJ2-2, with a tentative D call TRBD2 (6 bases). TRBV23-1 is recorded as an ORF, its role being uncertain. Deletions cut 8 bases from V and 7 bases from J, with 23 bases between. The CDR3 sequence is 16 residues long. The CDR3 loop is CASPLVGGMANGELFF. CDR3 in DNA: TGCGCCAGCCCCCTAGTCGGAGGGATGGCGAACGGGGAGCTGTTTTTT.

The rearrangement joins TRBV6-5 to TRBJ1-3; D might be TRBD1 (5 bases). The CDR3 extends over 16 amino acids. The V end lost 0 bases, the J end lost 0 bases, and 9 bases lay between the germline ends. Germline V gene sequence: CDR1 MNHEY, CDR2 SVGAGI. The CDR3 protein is CASSYSVGLSGNTIYF. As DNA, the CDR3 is TGTGCCAGCAGTTACTCGGTGGGACTCTCTGGAAACACCATATATTTT.

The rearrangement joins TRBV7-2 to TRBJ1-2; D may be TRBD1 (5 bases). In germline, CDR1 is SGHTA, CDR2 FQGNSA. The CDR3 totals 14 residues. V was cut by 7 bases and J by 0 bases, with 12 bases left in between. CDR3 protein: CASTPRAANYGYTF. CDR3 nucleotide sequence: TGTGCCAGCACCCCCAGGGCAGCTAACTATGGCTACACCTTC.

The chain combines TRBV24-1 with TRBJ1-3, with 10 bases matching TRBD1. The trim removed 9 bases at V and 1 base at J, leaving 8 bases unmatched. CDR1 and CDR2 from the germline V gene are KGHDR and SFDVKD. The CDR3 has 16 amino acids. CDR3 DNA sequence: TGTGCCACCTCATACCGGGACAGGGGTTCTGGAAACACCATATATTTT. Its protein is CATSYRDRGSGNTIYF.

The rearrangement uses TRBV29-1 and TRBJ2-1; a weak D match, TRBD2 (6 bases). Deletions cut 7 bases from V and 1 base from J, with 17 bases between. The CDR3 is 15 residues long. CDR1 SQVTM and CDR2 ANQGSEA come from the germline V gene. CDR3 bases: TGCAGCGCCGAGGGCTTAGGAGGGTCCTACAATGAGCAGTTCTTC. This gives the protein CSAEGLGGSYNEQFF.

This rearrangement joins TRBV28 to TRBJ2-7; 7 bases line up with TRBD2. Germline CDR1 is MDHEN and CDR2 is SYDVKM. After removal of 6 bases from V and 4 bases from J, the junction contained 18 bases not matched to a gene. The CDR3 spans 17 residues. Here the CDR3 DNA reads TGTGCCAGCAGCATACTTACCAGCGGGGTACCCGCGTACGAGCAGTACTTC. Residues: CASSILTSGVPAYEQYF. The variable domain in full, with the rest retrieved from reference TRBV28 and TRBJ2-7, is DVKVTQSSRYLVKRTGEKVFLECVQDMDHENMFWYRQDPGLGLRLIYFSYDVKMKEKGDIPEGYSVSREKKERFSLILESASTNQTSMYLCASSILTSGVPAYEQYFGPGTRLTVT.

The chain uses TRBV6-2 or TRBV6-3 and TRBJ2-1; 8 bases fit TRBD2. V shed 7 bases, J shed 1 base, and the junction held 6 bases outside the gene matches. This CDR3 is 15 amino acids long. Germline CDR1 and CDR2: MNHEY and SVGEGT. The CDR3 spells CASIPGGRSYNEQFF. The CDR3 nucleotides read TGTGCCAGCATCCCTGGCGGGAGGTCCTACAATGAGCAGTTCTTC.

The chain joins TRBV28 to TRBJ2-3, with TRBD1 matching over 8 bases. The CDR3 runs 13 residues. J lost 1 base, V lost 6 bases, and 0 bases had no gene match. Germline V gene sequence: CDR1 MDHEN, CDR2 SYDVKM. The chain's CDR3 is CASRGQGTDTQYF. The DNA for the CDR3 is TGTGCCAGCAGGGGACAGGGCACAGATACGCAGTATTTT.

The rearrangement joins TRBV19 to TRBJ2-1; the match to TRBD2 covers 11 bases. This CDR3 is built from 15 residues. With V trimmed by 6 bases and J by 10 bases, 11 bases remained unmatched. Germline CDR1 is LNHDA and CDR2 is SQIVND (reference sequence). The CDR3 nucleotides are TGTGCCAGTAGGCAACTAGCGGGAGCGAATGGGGAGCAGTTCTTC. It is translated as CASRQLAGANGEQFF. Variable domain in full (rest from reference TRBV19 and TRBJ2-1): DGGITQSPKYLFRKEGQNVTLSCEQNLNHDAMYWYRQDPGQGLRLIYYSQIVNDFQKGDIAEGYSVSREKKESFPLTVTSAQKNPTAFYLCASRQLAGANGEQFFGPGTRLTVL.

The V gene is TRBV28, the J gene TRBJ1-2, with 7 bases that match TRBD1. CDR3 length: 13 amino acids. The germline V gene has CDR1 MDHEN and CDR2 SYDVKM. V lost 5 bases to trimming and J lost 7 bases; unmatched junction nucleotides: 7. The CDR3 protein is CASSTTGLSGYTF. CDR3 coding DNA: TGTGCCAGCAGTACGACAGGGTTAAGTGGCTACACCTTC.

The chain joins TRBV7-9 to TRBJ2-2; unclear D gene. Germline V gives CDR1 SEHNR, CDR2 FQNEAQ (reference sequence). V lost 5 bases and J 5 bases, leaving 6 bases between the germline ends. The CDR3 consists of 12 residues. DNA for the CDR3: TGTGCCAGCAGCCCCGGGACCGGGGAGCTGTTTTTT. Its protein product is CASSPGTGELFF.

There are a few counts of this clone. The CDR3 DNA reads as TGCGCCAGCAGCCAAATGGGGGGACAGGGGGATGAGCAGTTCTTC. This sequence encodes CASSQMGGQGDEQFF. This chain connects TRBV4-1 to TRBJ2-1; 11 nucleotides align to TRBD1. The CDR3 totals 15 residues. CDR1 and CDR2 (germline): MGHRA, YSYEKL. The V segment lost 2 bases and the J segment 8 bases; nucleotides outside the gene matches: 5.